Included here is one TCR beta chain sequence, with context. Its matching antigen is unknown. The data originate from a study of regulatory T cells in long-lasting Graves disease. Germline CDR1 and CDR2: SGHAT and FQNNGV. V shed 6 bases, J shed 7 bases, and the junction held 4 bases outside the gene matches. This CDR3 spans 13 amino acids. CDR3-region Arm-PCR and iRepertoire HTBI primers produced the TCR beta libraries. TCRdb recomputed calls from the multiplex PCR reads with MiXCR, one row per CDR3 protein. The table has some 470,000 distinct CDR3 sequences, about 22% seen once; the top ten hold roughly 7%. General study results and limits: Persistent disease was characterized by preferential usage of TRBV28, TRBJ1-2 and TRBJ2-5.

The time point is: persistent/refractory GD, antithyroid drugs over 5 years with positive TRAb. RNA extracted from PBMCs served as the sequencing template. Each of the patients was recruited from an endocrinology department situated in Xi'an, China. The TCR was taken from a female donor with Graves disease. The chain is built from TRBV11-2 and TRBJ2-7; TRBD1 aligns across 12 bases. This material consisted of peripheral blood mononuclear cells (PBMCs), taken when the disease was refractory, from a patient treated with antithyroid drugs. The DNA for the CDR3 is TGTGCCAGCAGACAGGGACAGGGGGCAGAGCAGTACTTC. Translated, it gives CASRQGQGAEQYF.